The next 26 T cell receptor beta chains were all read from a single sample in a study of T cells in Graves' hyperthyroidism and ophthalmopathy. RNA transcripts served as the template for amplifying TCR beta CDR3 regions. The primer set for the first-round RT-PCR of the TCR CDR3 was HTBI. From the multiplex PCR reads, TCRdb called clonotypes with MiXCR, one entry per CDR3 protein. The data show more than 550,000 distinct CDR3 sequences, with 18% seen just once and about a sixth held by the top ten. Source material: blood. Receptor source: a woman aged 45 to 65 with Graves' hyperthyroidism that later progressed to Graves' ophthalmopathy.

Only one count was recorded for this clonotype. The chain employs TRBV19 and TRBJ1-2; 7 bases align to TRBD1. CDR3 size: 16 residues. The J segment lost 6 bases and the V segment lost 4 bases, leaving 14 bases of the junction unmatched. In germline, CDR1 is LNHDA, CDR2 SQIVND (reference sequence). CDR3 amino acids: CASSTPPGQQYDGYTF. Written as DNA, the CDR3 is TGTGCCAGTAGTACTCCTCCGGGACAGCAATACGATGGCTACACCTTC.

V is TRBV19 and J is TRBJ2-2; weak D call: TRBD1 (6 bases). This CDR3 contains 14 residues. The V end was cut by 7 bases, the J end by 4 bases, with 13 bases between. Germline V CDR1 and CDR2: LNHDA, SQIVND (reference sequence). CDR3 in amino acids: CASNPDRVTGELFF. CDR3 DNA: TGTGCCAGTAACCCGGACAGAGTCACCGGGGAGCTGTTTTTT.

The chain links TRBV7-9 to TRBJ1-2, with 7 bases matching TRBD1. CDR1 and CDR2 from the germline V gene are SEHNR and FQNEAQ (reference sequence). Trimming cost V 3 bases and J 4 bases; bases outside gene matches: 8. This CDR3 has 15 residues. The CDR3 nucleotides read TGTGCCAGCAGCTTTGAAGGGGGCGCAGTCTATGGCTACACCTTC. This translates into CASSFEGGAVYGYTF. The full variable domain, completed using reference TRBV7-9 and TRBJ1-2, is DTGVSQNPRHKITKRGQNVTFRCDPISEHNRLYWYRQTLGQGPEFLTYFQNEAQLEKSRLLSDRFSAERPKGSFSTLEIQRTEQGDSAMYLCASSFEGGAVYGYTFGSGTRLTVV.

This clonotype was observed many times. The chain uses TRBV2 and TRBJ2-5; 9 bases line up with TRBD2. The germline CDR1 and CDR2 sequences are SNHLY and FYNNEI. This CDR3 contains 15 residues. Trimming removed 4 bases from V and 5 bases from J; junction bases left unmatched: 8. The CDR3 DNA reads as TGTGCCAGCAGTGGGAGACTAGCGGCCCTGGAGACCCAGTACTTC. Its protein is CASSGRLAALETQYF.

This clonotype turned up a few times. This sequence joins TRBV15 and TRBJ1-1; D is possibly TRBD1 (5 bases). The germline V and J ends were trimmed by 0 bases and 7 bases, with 9 bases remaining between them. The CDR3 length is 13 residues. CDR1 is LNHNV, CDR2 YYDKDF, per germline (reference sequence). The chain's CDR3 is CATSRDKGFEAFF. The CDR3 coding sequence is TGTGCCACCAGCAGAGACAAGGGGTTTGAAGCTTTCTTT.

The V gene is TRBV5-1, the J gene TRBJ1-1; tentative D call: TRBD1 (5 bases). The ends were cut back, 3 bases at V and 6 bases at J, with 12 bases in the middle. The germline CDR1 and CDR2 sequences are SGHRS and YFSETQ. The CDR3 totals 13 residues. The CDR3 DNA reads TGCGCCAGCAGCTCTAGCGGGGGGGCTGAAGCTTTCTTT. Translated, it gives CASSSSGGAEAFF.

This clonotype turned up a few times. This sequence joins TRBV15 and TRBJ1-4; no reliable D call. The V and J ends lost 0 bases and 5 bases respectively, with 10 bases between them. This CDR3 spans 15 amino acids. The germline CDR1 and CDR2 sequences are LNHNV and YYDKDF (reference sequence). The DNA of the CDR3 is TGTGCCACCAGCAGAGATCTAGGAGAGAATGAAAAACTGTTTTTT. This gives the protein CATSRDLGENEKLFF.

The chain has TRBV20-1 and TRBJ2-5, with D perhaps assigned TRBD1 or TRBD2 (6 bases each). The CDR3 has 12 amino acids. Germline V gene sequence: CDR1 DFQATT, CDR2 SNEGSKA (reference sequence). The ends were cut back, 1 base at V and 4 bases at J, with 7 bases in the middle. CDR3 coding DNA: TGCAGTGCTAGAGCGGGGGCAGAGACCCAGTACTTC. Amino acids: CSARAGAETQYF.

This chain links TRBV6-1 with TRBJ2-7; no firm D call. The V gene lost 1 base and the J gene lost 5 bases, with 3 bases spanning the gap. The CDR3 is made up of 11 amino acids. Germline CDR1 is MNHNS and CDR2 is SASEGT. This chain's CDR3 is CASSEVNEQYF. CDR3 bases: TGTGCCAGCAGTGAAGTCAACGAGCAGTACTTC.

This clonotype was seen many times. The rearrangement links TRBV3-1 to TRBJ1-2, with D possibly matching TRBD1 (6 bases). CDR1 is LGHDT and CDR2 is YNNKEL in the germline V gene (reference sequence). Between the trimmed V and J ends, which lost 4 bases and 4 bases, there was a span of 16 bases. This CDR3 has 15 residues. The CDR3 sequence is CASSLGQRNIYGYTF. CDR3 nucleotide sequence: TGTGCCAGCAGCCTTGGACAGAGAAACATCTATGGCTACACCTTC.

The J gene is TRBJ2-3, the V gene TRBV24-1; possibly TRBD1 for D (6 bases). The CDR3 runs to 15 residues. V was shortened by 3 bases and J by 4 bases, with 13 bases between the two germline ends. Germline-derived CDR1 and CDR2 are KGHDR and SFDVKD. The chain's CDR3 is CATSDSGGGADTQYF. CDR3 in DNA: TGTGCCACCAGTGATAGTGGGGGCGGCGCAGATACGCAGTATTTT.

This clonotype was counted a few times. The V call is TRBV7-6, the J call TRBJ2-7, with TRBD1 as a possible D gene (6 bases). Per germline, CDR1 SGHVS and CDR2 FNYEAQ. There are 15 residues in the CDR3. V dropped 4 bases and J dropped 2 bases, with 15 bases sitting between them. CDR3 residues: CASSSTPTGPYEQYF. In DNA, the CDR3 is TGTGCCAGCAGCTCAACGCCGACAGGACCCTACGAGCAGTACTTC.

This clonotype has just a few counts. This rearrangement joins TRBV9 to TRBJ2-2, with D possibly matching TRBD1 (6 bases). V shed 0 bases and J shed 6 bases, with 15 bases lying between them. Germline loops: CDR1 SGDLS, CDR2 YYNGEE. The CDR3 runs 16 residues. The CDR3, as DNA: TGTGCCAGCAGCGTAGCGGGGACAACCCTCCCCGGGGAGCTGTTTTTT. It yields the protein CASSVAGTTLPGELFF.

This clonotype was observed a handful of times. The gene calls are TRBV9 and TRBJ1-1; 7 bases are shared with TRBD1. Germline values: CDR1 SGDLS, CDR2 YYNGEE. V was clipped by 4 bases and J by 5 bases; unmatched bases: 8. There are 14 residues in the CDR3. Written as DNA, the CDR3 is TGTGCCAGCAGCATGGGACTCAGGGGGACTGAAGCTTTCTTT. Translated: CASSMGLRGTEAFF.

V and J are TRBV7-9 and TRBJ2-7, with TRBD1 matching 8 bases. Germline lookup yields CDR1 SEHNR and CDR2 FQNEAQ (reference sequence). The CDR3 covers 13 residues. The V gene end was trimmed by 6 bases and the J gene end by 5 bases; junction bases not matched to a gene: 6. CDR3 bases: TGTGCCAGCAGAAGGACAGGGTCCCACGAGCAGTACTTC. The encoded protein is CASRRTGSHEQYF.

This clonotype was observed many times. The rearrangement joins TRBV7-9 to TRBJ2-7, with 8 bases that match TRBD1. The CDR3 runs 14 residues. After removal of 2 bases from V and 5 bases from J, the junction contained 5 bases not matched to a gene. Germline assignment: CDR1 SEHNR and CDR2 FQNEAQ (reference sequence). DNA of the CDR3: TGTGCCAGCAGCTTAAGGGACAGGATCCACGAGCAGTACTTC. It is translated as CASSLRDRIHEQYF.

The rearrangement links TRBV6-1 to TRBJ2-2, with D perhaps being TRBD1 or TRBD2 (5 bases each). The CDR3 length is 16 residues. V lost 5 bases and J 5 bases, leaving 18 bases between the germline ends. The germline CDR1 and CDR2 sequences are MNHNS and SASEGT. CDR3 sequence (DNA): TGTGCCAGCAGTCCTCTAACACGGGACCTTACCGGGGAGCTGTTTTTT. Its translation: CASSPLTRDLTGELFF.

This clonotype occurred many times. V and J are TRBV6-1 and TRBJ1-2; TRBD1 matches 8 bases. Losses at the gene ends were 6 bases for V and 7 bases for J; bases not matched to a gene: 13. The CDR3 extends over 15 amino acids. The germline V gene has CDR1 MNHNS and CDR2 SASEGT. CDR3 coding DNA: TGTGCCAGCAGCCGAAGCGGGGACAGGTCGGGTGGCTACACCTTC. This encodes CASSRSGDRSGGYTF.

This clonotype was detected many times. J is TRBJ1-3 and V is TRBV12-3 or TRBV12-4; perhaps TRBD1 as D (5 bases). The CDR3 sequence is 15 residues long. V dropped 6 bases and J dropped 0 bases, with 12 bases sitting between them. CDR3 DNA sequence: TGTGCCAGCAGGCACGGCAGGGACTCTGGAAACACCATATATTTT. This codes for CASRHGRDSGNTIYF.

This clonotype has at least ten counts. This chain uses TRBV20-1 with TRBJ2-7, with 8 bases lining up with TRBD1. CDR1 is DFQATT and CDR2 is SNEGSKA in the germline V gene (reference sequence). The CDR3 covers 12 residues. V lost 5 bases, J lost 2 bases, and 2 bases stayed unmatched. Here the CDR3 reads CSARTGTYEQYF. The DNA for the CDR3 is TGCAGTGCTCGGACAGGGACCTACGAGCAGTACTTC.

This clonotype was detected ten times or more. The chain carries TRBV12-3 or TRBV12-4 and TRBJ2-5; D might be TRBD1 or TRBD2, each matching 5 bases. The CDR3 is 15 amino acids. Trimming pared 4 bases from V and 4 bases from J, leaving 16 bases between. The CDR3 region is CASSSDGGGAETQYF. The CDR3 DNA sequence: TGTGCCAGCAGTTCAGACGGAGGTGGGGCAGAGACCCAGTACTTC.

This clonotype came up many times. The chain couples TRBV20-1 to TRBJ1-6; TRBD1 agrees at 7 bases. Germline CDR1 and CDR2: DFQATT and SNEGSKA (reference sequence). The CDR3 covers 14 residues. The trim removed 2 bases at V and 9 bases at J, leaving 7 bases unmatched. CDR3 coding DNA: TGCAGTGCTAGACCAACGACAGGGAGTTCACCCCTCCACTTT. Residues: CSARPTTGSSPLHF.

V is TRBV27 and J is TRBJ2-1; the match to TRBD2 covers 10 bases. V shed 7 bases and J 9 bases; nucleotides not matched to a gene: 15. CDR1 MNHEY and CDR2 SMNVEV come from the germline V gene (reference sequence). The CDR3 runs 16 residues. The chain's CDR3 is CASTTPRSGGAGEQFF. In DNA, the CDR3 is TGTGCCAGCACCACCCCCAGGAGCGGGGGGGCGGGTGAGCAGTTCTTC.

The chain joins TRBV9 to TRBJ2-6; D is undetermined. The CDR3 contains 15 residues. Germline CDR1 is SGDLS and CDR2 is YYNGEE. V was cut by 0 bases and J by 6 bases, with 10 bases left in between. CDR3 nucleotide sequence: TGTGCCAGCAGCGTAGTAGGGCCACCGGCCAACGTCCTGACTTTC. It encodes CASSVVGPPANVLTF.

The CDR3 DNA is TGTGCCAGCAGTTTATCGCGGGGGCGGGAAAAACTGTTTTTT. This sequence encodes CASSLSRGREKLFF. J is TRBJ1-4 and V is TRBV27; D possibly corresponds to TRBD1 (6 bases). Trimming removed 0 bases at V and 8 bases at J, with 10 bases between. Germline values: CDR1 MNHEY, CDR2 SMNVEV (reference sequence). The CDR3 spans 14 residues.

This chain links TRBV12-3 or TRBV12-4 with TRBJ1-1; D possibly corresponds to TRBD1 (5 bases). Trimming removed 2 bases at V and 6 bases at J, with 10 bases between. The CDR3 has 13 amino acids. The CDR3 loop reads CASSLPDSAEAFF. CDR3 nucleotides: TGTGCCAGCAGTTTACCTGACAGTGCTGAAGCTTTCTTT.